These 22 T cell receptor beta chains originate from one sample sequenced in a study of blood T cell repertoires in COVID-19. TCRdb's copy holds only in-frame clones and misses some; the assay was immunoSEQ multiplex PCR. The table lists over 85,000 clones, about 88% of them singletons. The material sequenced was peripheral blood. The receptors were sampled from a man in his 60s with acute or convalescent COVID-19.

The chain carries TRBV18 and TRBJ1-3; 7 nucleotides agree with TRBD1. V shed 2 bases, J shed 7 bases, and the junction held 11 bases outside the gene matches. This CDR3 region has 16 residues. Germline CDR1 reads KGHSH; CDR2 reads LQKENI. CDR3 protein: CASSPRQGVDGNTIYF. The DNA of the CDR3 is TGTGCCAGCTCACCAAGACAGGGTGTCGACGGGAACACCATATATTTT. Supplemented by reference TRBV18 and TRBJ1-3, the full variable domain reads NAGVMQNPRHLVRRRGQEARLRCSPMKGHSHVYWYRQLPEEGLKFMVYLQKENIIDESGMPKERFSAEFPKEGPSILRIQQVVRGDSAAYFCASSPRQGVDGNTIYFGEGSWLTVV.

The chain combines TRBV11-2 with TRBJ1-2; D is possibly TRBD1 (6 bases). Germline CDR1 reads SGHAT; CDR2 reads FQNNGV. V was clipped by 5 bases and J by 4 bases, with 14 bases between them. This CDR3 region has 14 residues. The CDR3 DNA follows: TGTGCCAGCAGCGAAGAAACAGGGCTCTATGGCTACACCTTC. Encoded protein: CASSEETGLYGYTF.

V usage is TRBV2 and J usage is TRBJ2-7; TRBD1 agrees at 12 bases. CDR1 is SNHLY, CDR2 FYNNEI, per germline. Trimming at V came to 4 bases and at J to 3 bases, leaving 4 bases not matched to a gene. The CDR3 extends over 15 amino acids. The CDR3 nucleotides are TGTGCCAGCAGTGCGGGACAGGGGGCTTTCTACGAGCAGTACTTC. Residues: CASSAGQGAFYEQYF. Drawing the rest from reference TRBV2 and TRBJ2-7, the complete variable domain is EPEVTQTPSHQVTQMGQEVILRCVPISNHLYFYWYRQILGQKVEFLVSFYNNEISEKSEIFDDQFSVERPDGSNFTLKIRSTKLEDSAMYFCASSAGQGAFYEQYFGPGTRLTVT.

V usage is TRBV5-1 and J usage is TRBJ2-1; unclear D gene. V was shortened by 5 bases and J by 9 bases, with 18 bases between the two germline ends. Germline CDR1 SGHRS, CDR2 YFSETQ. The CDR3 totals 14 residues. The CDR3 bases are TGCGCCAGCAGACCTACTCTAGAAACCGGTGAGCAGTTCTTC. Residues: CASRPTLETGEQFF.

The rearrangement uses TRBV10-1 and TRBJ2-4; TRBD2 matches 7 bases. Trimming removed 3 bases from V and 3 bases from J; junction bases left unmatched: 11. This CDR3 is built from 17 residues. Germline-derived CDR1 and CDR2 are WNHNN and SYGVQD (reference sequence). In DNA form, the CDR3 reads TGCGCCAGCAGTGACCGGGGAAGGGAGGGCGGCAAAAACATTCAGTACTTC. Translating it yields CASSDRGREGGKNIQYF.

The chain combines TRBV10-1 with TRBJ2-7, with D uncertain. V shed 2 bases and J shed 0 bases, with 11 bases lying between them. The CDR3 sequence is 15 residues long. Germline lookup yields CDR1 WNHNN and CDR2 SYGVQD (reference sequence). In nucleotides, the CDR3 is TGCGCCAGCAGTGAGACACGCGGAGTCTCCTACGAGCAGTACTTC. It yields the protein CASSETRGVSYEQYF.

This clone was observed a handful of times. V is TRBV3-1 (or the pseudogene TRBV3-2) and J is TRBJ1-4; TRBD1 aligns across 7 bases. The junction had 3 bases not matched to a gene; V was cut back by 4 bases and J by 1 base. The CDR3 extends over 15 amino acids. Germline values: CDR1 LGHDT, CDR2 YNNKEL (reference sequence). Here the CDR3 DNA reads TGTGCCAGCAGCCCAAACAGGGGAACTAATGAAAAACTGTTTTTT. The encoded protein is CASSPNRGTNEKLFF.

The chain uses TRBV15 and TRBJ2-1, with 7 bases that match TRBD2. The germline gives CDR1 LNHNV, CDR2 YYDKDF (reference sequence). This CDR3 spans 15 amino acids. V shed 3 bases, J shed 4 bases, and the junction held 6 bases outside the gene matches. The CDR3 DNA reads TGTGCCACCAGCAGCCCCCCTAGCGGTTACAATGAGCAGTTCTTC. Translating it yields CATSSPPSGYNEQFF. Full variable domain (missing parts from reference TRBV15 and TRBJ2-1): DAMVIQNPRYQVTQFGKPVTLSCSQTLNHNVMYWYQQKSSQAPKLLFHYYDKDFNNEADTPDNFQSRRPNTSFCFLDIRSPGLGDTAMYLCATSSPPSGYNEQFFGPGTRLTVL.

The chain is built from TRBV6-5 and TRBJ2-5, with 8 positions matching TRBD2. The CDR3 spans 15 residues. V lost 6 bases, J lost 5 bases, and 11 bases stayed unmatched. Germline V CDR1 and CDR2: MNHEY, SVGAGI. The CDR3 DNA is TGTGCCAGCAGCCGCCTCGGGGGGGCCCAGGAGACCCAGTACTTC. This gives the protein CASSRLGGAQETQYF.

The chain uses TRBV19 and TRBJ2-1; 8 nucleotides agree with TRBD2. The trim removed 5 bases at V and 8 bases at J, leaving 11 bases unmatched. The CDR3 loop spans 15 amino acids. Germline V gene sequence: CDR1 LNHDA, CDR2 SQIVND (reference sequence). CDR3: CASSSQRGPGDEQFF. CDR3 coding DNA: TGTGCCAGTAGTTCGCAGCGGGGGCCTGGTGATGAGCAGTTCTTC.

This clone turned up a few times. This chain joins TRBV19 and TRBJ2-1, with 14 bases identical to TRBD2. CDR1 and CDR2 (germline): LNHDA, SQIVND (reference sequence). V lost 3 bases, J lost 9 bases, and 4 bases stayed unmatched. The CDR3 length is 15 residues. The CDR3 DNA follows: TGTGCCAGTAGTATGGGGACTAGCGGGAGTTCTGAGCAGTTCTTC. It is translated as CASSMGTSGSSEQFF.

This chain uses TRBV13 with TRBJ2-3, with a possible D match to TRBD1 (6 bases). V lost 2 bases to trimming and J lost 1 base, with 10 bases between them. Germline CDR1 is PRHDT and CDR2 is FYEKMQ (reference sequence). This CDR3 has 15 residues. CDR3 in DNA: TGTGCCAGCAGCTTAAGGGGGAGCCGCACAGATACGCAGTATTTT. Its translation: CASSLRGSRTDTQYF.

This chain connects TRBV5-6 to TRBJ1-1; 7 positions match TRBD1. The CDR3 has 16 residues. Looked up from germline, CDR1 is SGHDT and CDR2 is YYEEEE. Trimming took 0 bases from V and 3 from J; bases not matched to a gene: 8. This chain's CDR3 is CASSLGIRGWDTEAFF. The CDR3 DNA is TGTGCCAGCAGCTTGGGGATCAGGGGGTGGGACACTGAAGCTTTCTTT.

J is TRBJ1-2 and V is TRBV6-1; the match to TRBD1 covers 9 bases. V shed 3 bases, J shed 8 bases, and the junction held 7 bases outside the gene matches. Per the germline V gene, CDR1 is MNHNS and CDR2 is SASEGT. The CDR3 is 14 amino acids. This chain's CDR3 is CASSDGDRVRGYTF. The DNA of the CDR3 is TGTGCCAGCAGTGATGGGGACAGGGTACGGGGCTACACCTTC.

The chain joins TRBV5-1 to TRBJ1-2; 8 bases map to TRBD1. Germline assignment: CDR1 SGHRS and CDR2 YFSETQ. After removal of 7 bases from V and 8 bases from J, the junction contained 10 bases not matched to a gene. The CDR3 is 13 residues long. The CDR3 nucleotides are TGCGCCAGCGCAGCATTGACAGGGGTGGGCTACACCTTC. It is translated as CASAALTGVGYTF.

V is TRBV5-1 and J is TRBJ2-3; possible D gene TRBD2, 6 bases. This CDR3 comprises 15 residues. V was pared by 4 bases and J by 0 bases, with 12 bases between. CDR1 SGHRS and CDR2 YFSETQ come from the germline V gene. The CDR3 region is CASSLGSGSTDTQYF. Written as DNA, the CDR3 is TGCGCCAGCAGCCTGGGAAGCGGGAGCACAGATACGCAGTATTTT.

CDR3 sequence reads: CASSDHREGTDTQYF. The CDR3 nucleotides are TGTGCCAGCAGCGACCACCGGGAAGGCACAGATACGCAGTATTTT. The chain is built from TRBV5-4 and TRBJ2-3; D perhaps matches TRBD2 (5 bases). Trimming cost V 4 bases and J 1 base, with 13 bases left between them. The germline V gene encodes CDR1 SGHNT and CDR2 YYREEE (reference sequence). This CDR3 comprises 15 residues.

The chain combines TRBV13 with TRBJ2-1; possible D gene TRBD1, 6 bases. CDR1 and CDR2 (germline): PRHDT, FYEKMQ (reference sequence). The CDR3 runs 14 residues. Trimming removed 5 bases at V and 4 bases at J, with 12 bases between. The CDR3 nucleotides read TGTGCCAGCAGCCCCCCGGGACAATACAATGAGCAGTTCTTC. Translation gives CASSPPGQYNEQFF.

The rearrangement uses TRBV5-1 and TRBJ2-7; D call uncertain. V gave up 0 bases and J gave up 4 bases, with 8 bases separating them. This CDR3 contains 13 residues. The V gene's germline CDR1 is SGHRS and CDR2 YFSETQ. In nucleotides, the CDR3 is TGCGCCAGCAGCTTGGGGAGTGAATACGAGCAGTACTTC. Translating it yields CASSLGSEYEQYF. The full variable domain, with the rest looked up from reference TRBV5-1 and TRBJ2-7, is KAGVTQTPRYLIKTRGQQVTLSCSPISGHRSVSWYQQTPGQGLQFLFEYFSETQRNKGNFPGRFSGRQFSNSRSEMNVSTLELGDSALYLCASSLGSEYEQYFGPGTRLTVT.

This chain uses TRBV19 with TRBJ1-2; the match to TRBD1 covers 10 bases. J gave up 2 bases and V 0 bases, and 6 bases lay outside the gene matches. This CDR3 comprises 17 residues. CDR1 and CDR2 (germline): LNHDA, SQIVND (reference sequence). Here the CDR3 DNA reads TGTGCCAGTAGTATAGATCGTGACAGGGGGCGAAACTATGGCTACACCTTC. The encoded protein is CASSIDRDRGRNYGYTF.

The genes are TRBV5-1 and TRBJ1-1; D is uncertain. Between the trimmed V and J ends, which lost 1 base and 0 bases, there was a span of 13 bases. The CDR3 is 16 residues long. Germline-derived CDR1 and CDR2 are SGHRS and YFSETQ. This CDR3 reads CASSLIVGVLNTEAFF. The CDR3 DNA reads as TGCGCCAGCAGCTTGATTGTCGGGGTTCTGAACACTGAAGCTTTCTTT.

This chain joins TRBV15 and TRBJ1-2; D may be TRBD1 (6 bases). The CDR3 sequence is 16 residues long. The germline V gene has CDR1 LNHNV and CDR2 YYDKDF (reference sequence). The V end lost 0 bases, the J end lost 10 bases, and 21 bases lay between the germline ends. CDR3 amino acids: CATSRDRDTSYIAYTF. The CDR3 DNA reads as TGTGCCACCAGCAGAGATCGGGACACCTCCTATATCGCCTACACCTTC.